This entry lists 26 T cell receptor beta chains sequenced from one sample in a study of OX40 agonist ivuxolimab in advanced cancers. Profiled with immunoSEQ multiplex PCR; TCRdb holds only in-frame clones, not every one. Here the sample spans tens of thousands of clones, about 90% being singletons. Specimen: CD4+ or CD8+ T cells sorted from blood, collected in a trial of the OX40 agonist ivuxolimab. The receptors come from an adult with an advanced solid tumor such as melanoma, head and neck, liver or kidney cancer.

The chain links TRBV5-5 to TRBJ2-7, with D maybe TRBD1 (5 bases). Trimming took off 0 bases at V and 4 bases at J, with 14 bases between the two ends. The CDR3 runs 15 residues. Germline lookup yields CDR1 SGHKS and CDR2 YYEKEE (reference sequence). The CDR3 bases are TGTGCCAGCAGCTTGGAGGGGCGGATCGCATACGAGCAGTACTTC. Its protein product is CASSLEGRIAYEQYF.

The chain employs TRBV6-6 and TRBJ1-5; D is unclear. Germline CDR1 is MNHNY and CDR2 is SVGAGI (reference sequence). The CDR3 runs to 13 residues. The V end was cut by 5 bases, the J end by 4 bases, with 9 bases between. CDR3 sequence reads: CASSPKWNQPQHF. The CDR3 nucleotides are TGTGCCAGCAGTCCCAAATGGAATCAGCCCCAGCATTTT.

The V and J genes are TRBV7-9 and TRBJ2-3; 9 positions match TRBD2. The germline gives CDR1 SEHNR, CDR2 FQNEAQ (reference sequence). CDR3 length equals 15 residues. After removal of 0 bases from V and 5 bases from J, the junction contained 3 bases not matched to a gene. CDR3 sequence reads: CASSLARGGIDTQYF. The CDR3 nucleotides read TGTGCCAGCAGCTTAGCGCGGGGGGGAATAGATACGCAGTATTTT.

This chain connects TRBV14 to TRBJ2-3, with D hard to call. Trimming cost V 4 bases and J 4 bases, with 15 bases left between them. This CDR3 spans 15 amino acids. Germline CDR1 and CDR2: SGHDN and FVKESK. The CDR3 bases are TGTGCCAGCAGCCTGCTCCCCCCGTTCGCAGATACGCAGTATTTT. Protein: CASSLLPPFADTQYF.

This clone was counted a single time. The chain has TRBV7-9 and TRBJ2-5; 11 bases map to TRBD2. Near its end, the DNA agrees better with TRBJ2-7, so the J call may be wrong. This CDR3 is built from 18 residues. The germline CDR1 and CDR2 sequences are SEHNR and FQNEAQ (reference sequence). The CDR3 reads CASSLGPVGLAGGYEQYF. The CDR3 DNA reads as TGTGCCAGCAGCTTAGGCCCAGTCGGGCTAGCGGGAGGCTACGAGCAGTACTTC.

The rearrangement uses TRBV4-1 and TRBJ1-1; TRBD1 might be the D (5 bases). The ends were cut back, 8 bases at V and 4 bases at J, with 8 bases in the middle. CDR1 and CDR2 (germline): MGHRA, YSYEKL. This CDR3 region has 11 residues. CDR3 protein: CASGGGTEAFF. DNA for the CDR3: TGCGCCAGCGGGGGGGGCACTGAAGCTTTCTTT.

The V and J genes are TRBV15 and TRBJ1-2; D perhaps matches TRBD1 (5 bases). This CDR3 is built from 17 residues. Germline V lookup: CDR1 LNHNV, CDR2 YYDKDF (reference sequence). V was clipped by 1 base and J by 5 bases, with 20 bases between them. DNA of the CDR3: TGTGCCACCAGCAGAGCTACCTTACAGGATTTGACTTATGGCTACACCTTC. It encodes CATSRATLQDLTYGYTF.

This rearrangement joins TRBV28 to TRBJ2-2; D gene uncertain. The CDR3 extends over 14 amino acids. V was trimmed by 3 bases and J by 1 base, leaving 6 bases between them. Germline V CDR1 and CDR2: MDHEN, SYDVKM. The CDR3 is CASSLPGNTGELFF. In nucleotides, the CDR3 is TGTGCCAGCAGTTTGCCCGGGAACACCGGGGAGCTGTTTTTT.

This clone showed up just a few times. V usage is TRBV4-1 and J usage is TRBJ2-3; 7 bases line up with TRBD2. Per germline, CDR1 MGHRA and CDR2 YSYEKL. The CDR3 runs to 17 residues. Unmatched junction bases numbered 12, after V lost 0 bases and J lost 6 bases. CDR3 region: CASSQDPSGTTSDTQYF. The CDR3, as DNA: TGCGCCAGCAGCCAAGATCCCTCCGGGACTACCTCCGATACGCAGTATTTT.

The rearrangement links TRBV2 to TRBJ1-2, with a tentative D call TRBD1 (5 bases). Germline values: CDR1 SNHLY, CDR2 FYNNEI. Trimming left V 8 bases short and J 6 bases short, with 19 bases between. The length of the CDR3 is 14 residues. CDR3 region: CASLWGNRKDGYTF. Here the CDR3 DNA reads TGTGCCAGCCTATGGGGGAACAGGAAGGATGGCTACACCTTC.

This clone was observed a single time. The genes are TRBV5-1 and TRBJ2-4; 11 nucleotides agree with TRBD1. J gave up 7 bases and V 4 bases, and 10 bases lay outside the gene matches. Germline CDR1 reads SGHRS; CDR2 reads YFSETQ. The CDR3 consists of 16 residues. In DNA form, the CDR3 reads TGCGCCAGCAGCCCCGGGACAGGGGGGATGTGGAACATTCAGTACTTC. This codes for CASSPGTGGMWNIQYF.

V and J are TRBV28 and TRBJ2-6; TRBD1 matches at 9 bases. V was pared by 2 bases and J by 4 bases, with 15 bases of the junction left unmatched. Germline V gene lookup returns CDR1 MDHEN and CDR2 SYDVKM. CDR3 length: 20 amino acids. The CDR3 protein is CASSLEVPSGTGSGANVLTF. DNA for the CDR3: TGTGCCAGCAGTTTAGAGGTTCCCTCCGGGACAGGGTCCGGGGCCAACGTCCTGACTTTC.

The J gene is TRBJ1-3, the V gene TRBV9; 9 bases align to TRBD1. The CDR3 extends over 19 amino acids. The V gene's germline CDR1 is SGDLS and CDR2 YYNGEE. V dropped 0 bases and J dropped 0; count of bases not matched to a gene: 10. CDR3 DNA sequence: TGTGCCAGCAGCGTAGAAGGGACAGGGCTTGATGTCTCTGGAAACACCATATATTTT. Translating gives CASSVEGTGLDVSGNTIYF.

The chain uses TRBV10-3 and TRBJ2-3; 7 nucleotides match TRBD2. The CDR3 is made up of 16 amino acids. J lost 0 bases, V lost 0 bases, and 3 bases had no gene match. Per germline, CDR1 ENHRY and CDR2 SYGVKD. The CDR3, as DNA: TGTGCCATCAGTGAGTCGAGTAGCGGGAGCACAGATACGCAGTATTTT. Protein product: CAISESSSGSTDTQYF.

This clone occurred once. This rearrangement joins TRBV19 to TRBJ2-3, with 7 positions matching TRBD1. The CDR3 covers 16 residues. Looked up from germline, CDR1 is LNHDA and CDR2 is SQIVND (reference sequence). V dropped 1 base and J dropped 1; count of bases not matched to a gene: 5. The CDR3 here is CASSIVTGVGTDTQYF. The CDR3 nucleotides read TGTGCCAGTAGTATAGTCACAGGGGTTGGCACAGATACGCAGTATTTT.

A word on this clone: A junction end diverges from the germline sequence, so it may reflect a read error. The chain couples TRBV7-7 to TRBJ2-1; TRBD1 or TRBD2 may be the D gene (5 bases each). The CDR3 extends over 16 amino acids. Germline V gene data show CDR1 as SSHAT and CDR2 as FNYEAQ (reference sequence). The CDR3, as DNA: TGTGCTAGCAGCCCCTTTACGGGGCCCCCCTACAATGAGCAGTTCTTC. Protein product: CASSPFTGPPYNEQFF.

This clone was counted a few times. The V and J genes are TRBV7-8 and TRBJ2-1, with 9 bases lining up with TRBD2. The trim removed 6 bases at V and 3 bases at J, leaving 18 bases unmatched. This CDR3 region has 19 residues. CDR1 is SGHVS, CDR2 FQNEAQ, per germline. This CDR3 reads CASSRGRALAPIGYNEQFF. DNA for the CDR3: TGTGCCAGCAGTCGCGGGAGGGCCCTCGCCCCGATCGGCTACAATGAGCAGTTCTTC.

The rearrangement uses TRBV7-6 and TRBJ2-7; D gene unclear. Trimming cost V 7 bases and J 2 bases, with 18 bases left between them. Germline V gene lookup returns CDR1 SGHVS and CDR2 FNYEAQ. The CDR3 has 15 amino acids. For the CDR3, the DNA is TGTGCCAGCACCTCCTTTGAGAGTATCCCCTACGAGCAGTACTTC. Amino acid sequence: CASTSFESIPYEQYF.

This clone was seen a single time. The chain recombines TRBV9 with TRBJ2-1; 8 bases fit TRBD2. The CDR3 is 13 residues long. J gave up 8 bases and V 4 bases, and 5 bases lay outside the gene matches. Germline V lookup: CDR1 SGDLS, CDR2 YYNGEE. CDR3 sequence reads: CASSLPAGDEQFF. As DNA, the CDR3 is TGTGCCAGCAGCCTTCCAGCGGGAGATGAGCAGTTCTTC.

V and J are TRBV6-1 and TRBJ1-1, with D hard to call. The CDR3 covers 16 residues. From germline, CDR1 is MNHNS and CDR2 SASEGT. Trimming left V 2 bases short and J 2 bases short, with 15 bases between. CDR3 nucleotide sequence: TGTGCCAGCAGTGAACCTTCCTGGGGAACAAACACTGAAGCTTTCTTT. It specifies CASSEPSWGTNTEAFF.

The chain couples TRBV7-9 to TRBJ2-7, with D unclear. The V and J ends lost 5 bases and 0 bases respectively, with 17 bases between them. The germline V gene has CDR1 SEHNR and CDR2 FQNEAQ (reference sequence). This CDR3 has 16 residues. The CDR3, as DNA: TGTGCCAGCAGCACTTCGTCCCGGGCGGTCTCCTACGAGCAGTACTTC. Its translation: CASSTSSRAVSYEQYF.

The rearrangement joins TRBV28 to TRBJ2-7; tentatively, D is TRBD1 (5 bases). Germline V gene lookup returns CDR1 MDHEN and CDR2 SYDVKM. The CDR3 contains 11 residues. V was cut by 3 bases and J by 7 bases, with 7 bases left in between. The CDR3 protein is CASSFAGEQYF. The CDR3 coding sequence is TGTGCCAGCAGTTTTGCAGGGGAGCAGTACTTC. The full variable domain, with the rest looked up from reference TRBV28 and TRBJ2-7, is DVKVTQSSRYLVKRTGEKVFLECVQDMDHENMFWYRQDPGLGLRLIYFSYDVKMKEKGDIPEGYSVSREKKERFSLILESASTNQTSMYLCASSFAGEQYFGPGTRLTVT.

The genes are TRBV5-1 and TRBJ2-7, with 10 bases lining up with TRBD1. This CDR3 has 15 residues. CDR1 is SGHRS, CDR2 YFSETQ, per germline. The J segment lost 2 bases and the V segment lost 0 bases, leaving 2 bases of the junction unmatched. The CDR3 region has the DNA TGCGCCAGCAGCTTGGCTGGGACAGGGGCCTACGAGCAGTACTTC. It yields the protein CASSLAGTGAYEQYF. The variable domain in full, completed from reference TRBV5-1 and TRBJ2-7, reads KAGVTQTPRYLIKTRGQQVTLSCSPISGHRSVSWYQQTPGQGLQFLFEYFSETQRNKGNFPGRFSGRQFSNSRSEMNVSTLELGDSALYLCASSLAGTGAYEQYFGPGTRLTVT.

The chain recombines TRBV14 with TRBJ2-1; D is unclear. This CDR3 has 13 residues. Germline lookup yields CDR1 SGHDN and CDR2 FVKESK. Trimming left V 3 bases short and J 6 bases short, with 9 bases between. As DNA, the CDR3 is TGTGCCAGCAGCCAGTCAGGCTTCAATGAGCAGTTCTTC. Its translation: CASSQSGFNEQFF. The variable domain in full, completed from reference TRBV14 and TRBJ2-1, reads EAGVTQFPSHSVIEKGQTVTLRCDPISGHDNLYWYRRVMGKEIKFLLHFVKESKQDESGMPNNRFLAERTGGTYSTLKVQPAELEDSGVYFCASSQSGFNEQFFGPGTRLTVL.

V gene TRBV9 combines with J gene TRBJ2-1; 7 positions agree with TRBD2. CDR1 and CDR2 from the germline V gene are SGDLS and YYNGEE. The CDR3 covers 16 residues. The junction had 6 bases not matched to a gene; V was cut back by 0 bases and J by 3 bases. CDR3 protein: CASSVAGGSFYNEQFF. The CDR3 region has the DNA TGTGCCAGCAGCGTAGCTGGCGGGAGCTTCTACAATGAGCAGTTCTTC.

The rearrangement joins TRBV19 to TRBJ1-5, with 7 positions matching TRBD1. The CDR3 runs to 15 residues. Germline CDR1 is LNHDA and CDR2 is SQIVND (reference sequence). The V segment lost 5 bases and the J segment 7 bases; nucleotides outside the gene matches: 11. The CDR3 region has the DNA TGTGCCAGTAGTTTGCGACAGGGAAGATACCAGCCCCAGCATTTT. This sequence encodes CASSLRQGRYQPQHF.